This T cell receptor (beta chain) was found in a study of control samples from healthy donors and cancer patients. Clones were read by immunoSEQ multiplex PCR, and TCRdb kept only the in-frame ones, dropping some. The table shows 90,000 to 100,000 clones, with around three quarters occurring only once. The V gene lost 5 bases and the J gene lost 4 bases, with 17 bases spanning the gap. The CDR3 length is 15 residues. Germline CDR1 reads SEHNR; CDR2 reads FQNEAQ (reference sequence). Sequenced material: blood. This clonotype originated in a woman aged 25 to 45 in good health. This chain links TRBV7-9 with TRBJ1-2; D perhaps matches TRBD1 (5 bases). CDR3 bases: TGTGCCAGCAGCACCGGCTTTGGGACGGTCTATGGCTACACCTTC. The encoded protein is CASSTGFGTVYGYTF.